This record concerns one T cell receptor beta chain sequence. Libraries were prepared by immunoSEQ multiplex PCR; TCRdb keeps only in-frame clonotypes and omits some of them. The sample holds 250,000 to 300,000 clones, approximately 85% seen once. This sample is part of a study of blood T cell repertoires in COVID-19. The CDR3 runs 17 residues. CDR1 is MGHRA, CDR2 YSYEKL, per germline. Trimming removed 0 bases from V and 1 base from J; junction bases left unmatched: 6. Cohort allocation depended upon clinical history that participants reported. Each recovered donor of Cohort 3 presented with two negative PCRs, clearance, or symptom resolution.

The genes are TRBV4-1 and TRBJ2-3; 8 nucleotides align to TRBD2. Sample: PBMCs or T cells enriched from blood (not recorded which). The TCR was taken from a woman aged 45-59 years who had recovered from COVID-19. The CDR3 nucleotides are TGCGCCAGCAGCCAAGAACGGCTAGCGGGCCGCACAGATACGCAGTATTTT. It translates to CASSQERLAGRTDTQYF.